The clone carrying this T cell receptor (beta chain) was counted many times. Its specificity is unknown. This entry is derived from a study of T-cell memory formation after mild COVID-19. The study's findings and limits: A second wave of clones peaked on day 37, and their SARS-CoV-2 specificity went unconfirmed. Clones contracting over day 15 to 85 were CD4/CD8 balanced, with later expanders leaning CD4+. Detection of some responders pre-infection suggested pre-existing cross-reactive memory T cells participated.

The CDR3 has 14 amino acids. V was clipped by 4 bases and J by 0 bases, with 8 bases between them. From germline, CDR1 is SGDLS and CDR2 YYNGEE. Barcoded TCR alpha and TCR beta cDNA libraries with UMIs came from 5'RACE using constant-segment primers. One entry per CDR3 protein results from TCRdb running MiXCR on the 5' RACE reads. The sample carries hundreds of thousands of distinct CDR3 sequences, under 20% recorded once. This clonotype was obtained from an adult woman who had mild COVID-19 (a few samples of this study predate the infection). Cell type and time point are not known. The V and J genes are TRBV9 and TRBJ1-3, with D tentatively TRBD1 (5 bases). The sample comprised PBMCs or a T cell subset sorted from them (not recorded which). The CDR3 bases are TGTGCCAGCAGCTTGGACATCTCTGGAAACACCATATATTTT. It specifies CASSLDISGNTIYF.